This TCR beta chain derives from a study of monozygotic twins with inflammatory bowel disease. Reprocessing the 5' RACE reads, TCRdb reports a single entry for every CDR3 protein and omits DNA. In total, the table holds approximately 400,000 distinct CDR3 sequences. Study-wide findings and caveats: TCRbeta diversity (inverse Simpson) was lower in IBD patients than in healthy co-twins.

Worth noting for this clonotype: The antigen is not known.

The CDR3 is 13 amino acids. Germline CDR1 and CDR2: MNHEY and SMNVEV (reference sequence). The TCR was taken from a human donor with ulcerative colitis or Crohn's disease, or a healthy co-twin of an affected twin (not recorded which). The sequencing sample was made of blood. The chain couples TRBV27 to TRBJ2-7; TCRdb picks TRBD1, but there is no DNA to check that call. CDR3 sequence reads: CASSPGHIYEQYF.